This T cell receptor beta chain was captured in a study of T cell responses to AZD1222 COVID-19 vaccine. Turning to the study itself: Second doses that came at about 4 or about 12 weeks were put together. General observations from the study: Spike was spanned by vaccine-associated CD4 TCRs, which were dominant at 160-218 and 743-854.

The trim removed 4 bases at V and 7 bases at J, leaving 2 bases unmatched. This CDR3 contains 12 residues. CDR1 is MNHEY and CDR2 is SMNVEV in the germline V gene (reference sequence). Sequencing was performed with immunoSEQ multiplex PCR; in TCRdb, only in-frame clones are kept and a portion is missing. Of about 130,000 clones in the sample, about nine tenths were seen once. Of note for this clone: Its antigen is still unknown.

The J gene is TRBJ2-7, the V gene TRBV27; 9 nucleotides align to TRBD1. The sequencing here drew on peripheral blood, taken on day 0 of AZD1222 vaccination. This sequence was found in an adult in good health. In nucleotides, the CDR3 is TGTGCCAGCAGTTCGGGACAGGGTGAGCAGTACTTC. Amino acids: CASSSGQGEQYF.